This TCR beta chain was documented in a study of blood T cell repertoires in COVID-19. Across the study: The samples span acute and convalescent COVID-19 from the United States, Italy and Spain. T cells, B-cell-depleted T cells, or PBMCs provided the cDNA or gDNA that served as material.

Original processing methods: Researchers report that nucleated cell counts were estimated from reference gene primer amplification. Sequenced by immunoSEQ multiplex PCR; TCRdb stores in-frame clones only, minus some. V, J and clone size are taken as reported in that table, and D and trimming were inferred from the DNA itself. The table has fewer than 250,000 clones, around 89% seen once. The CDR3 runs 15 residues. V lost 0 bases, J lost 2 bases, and 11 bases lay in between. From germline, CDR1 is MGHRA and CDR2 YSYEKL. The genes are TRBV4-1 and TRBJ2-7, with a weak D call TRBD1 (5 bases). The source of this sequence is a man in his 70s with acute or convalescent COVID-19. The sample consisted of peripheral blood. The CDR3 region has the DNA TGCGCCAGCAGCCAAGATTCAGGGTTCACCTACGAGCAGTACTTC. It codes for CASSQDSGFTYEQYF.